These 8 T cell receptor beta chains were sequenced from one sample in a study of blood T cell repertoires in COVID-19. Generated by immunoSEQ multiplex PCR, the TCRdb table keeps only in-frame clones and is missing some. The table has tens of thousands of clones, under 85% seen once; the top ten hold around 40%. Sequences were obtained from peripheral blood. Every receptor here comes from a woman of 80 years or more with acute or convalescent COVID-19.

CDR3 sequence (DNA): TGTGCCAGCAGTGGTTTCGAGTCACCCCTCCACTTT. Its translation is CASSGFESPLHF. V and J are TRBV2 and TRBJ1-6, with D unclear. This CDR3 contains 12 residues. The germline V gene encodes CDR1 SNHLY and CDR2 FYNNEI. V lost 4 bases and J lost 10, with 8 bases in between.

V gene TRBV2 combines with J gene TRBJ2-5; 12 bases line up with TRBD2. The V gene's germline CDR1 is SNHLY and CDR2 FYNNEI. This CDR3 has 12 residues. Trimming removed 5 bases from V and 14 bases from J; junction bases left unmatched: 6. The CDR3 spells CASSPLAGGPYF. The CDR3 region has the DNA TGTGCCAGCAGTCCACTAGCGGGGGGACCCTACTTC.

The chain carries TRBV3-1 (or the pseudogene TRBV3-2) and TRBJ2-7; 8 bases fit TRBD1. Germline CDR1 is LGHDT and CDR2 is YNNKEL (reference sequence). Germline trimming cut 5 bases from V and 4 bases from J; bases unmatched to any gene: 4. The CDR3 sequence is 13 residues long. This CDR3 reads CASSDGQGYEQYF. The CDR3, as DNA: TGTGCCAGCAGCGATGGACAGGGATACGAGCAGTACTTC.

This chain uses TRBV18 with TRBJ1-4; no clear D. CDR1 and CDR2 (germline): KGHSH, LQKENI. CDR3 length: 14 amino acids. Trimming shortened V by 6 bases and J by 8 bases, and 16 bases separated the two germline ends. CDR3 in DNA: TGTGCCAGCTCTCACGGGGTTAAGGAGGAAAAACTGTTTTTT. This codes for CASSHGVKEEKLFF.

The V gene is TRBV3-1 (or the pseudogene TRBV3-2), the J gene TRBJ2-7; D unresolved. V was shortened by 4 bases and J by 3 bases, with 13 bases between the two germline ends. Germline CDR1 reads LGHDT; CDR2 reads YNNKEL (reference sequence). The CDR3 is 14 amino acids. The DNA for the CDR3 is TGTGCCAGCAGCCCTTATCCACCCAGCTACGAGCAGTACTTC. It yields the protein CASSPYPPSYEQYF.

The rearrangement uses TRBV11-3 and TRBJ1-6; 9 bases align to TRBD1. V gave up 1 base and J gave up 10 bases; unmatched junction bases: 5. The CDR3 sequence is 15 residues long. CDR1 and CDR2 from the germline V gene are SGHNT and YENEEA. This CDR3 is CASSLVGQGGSPLHF. The CDR3 nucleotides read TGTGCCAGCAGCTTAGTGGGACAGGGCGGCTCACCCCTCCACTTT.

The chain recombines TRBV19 with TRBJ1-2; tentative D call: TRBD1 (5 bases). Trimming removed 4 bases from V and 3 bases from J, with 12 bases in between. Looked up from germline, CDR1 is LNHDA and CDR2 is SQIVND (reference sequence). The CDR3 consists of 14 residues. This CDR3 reads CASSRAGGDYGYTF. In nucleotides, the CDR3 is TGTGCCAGTAGTAGGGCAGGAGGGGACTATGGCTACACCTTC.

This clone was found once. This chain links TRBV3-1 (or the pseudogene TRBV3-2) with TRBJ1-2; D is possibly TRBD1 (6 bases). Germline CDR1 and CDR2: LGHDT and YNNKEL (reference sequence). Trimming stripped 1 base from V and 9 bases from J, with 9 bases between. The CDR3 runs 12 residues. CDR3 loop: CASSQGQARYTF. The CDR3 coding sequence is TGTGCCAGCAGCCAAGGACAGGCCCGCTACACCTTC.